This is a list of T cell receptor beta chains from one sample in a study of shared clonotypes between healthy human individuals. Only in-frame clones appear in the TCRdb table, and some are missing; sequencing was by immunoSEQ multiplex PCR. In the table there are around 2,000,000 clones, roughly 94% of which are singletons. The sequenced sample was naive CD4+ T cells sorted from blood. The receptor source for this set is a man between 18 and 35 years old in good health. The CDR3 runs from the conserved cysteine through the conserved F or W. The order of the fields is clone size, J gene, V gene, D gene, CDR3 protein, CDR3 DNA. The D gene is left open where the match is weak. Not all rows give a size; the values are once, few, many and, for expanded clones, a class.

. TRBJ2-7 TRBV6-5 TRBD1 CASSRQGLEQYF TGTGCCAGCAGCAGACAGGGGCTGGAGCAGTACTTC
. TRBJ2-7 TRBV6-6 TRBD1 CASSYGQGVPYEQYF TGTGCCAGCAGTTACGGACAGGGAGTTCCCTACGAGCAGTACTTC
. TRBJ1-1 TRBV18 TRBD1 CASSPQTGRSTEAFF TGTGCCAGCTCACCCCAGACAGGGAGGAGCACTGAAGCTTTCTTT
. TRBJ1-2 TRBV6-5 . CASGAGVNGYTF TGTGCCAGCGGGGCGGGGGTGAATGGCTACACCTTC
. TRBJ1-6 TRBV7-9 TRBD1 CASRHKGTGSNSPLHF TGTGCCAGCAGACACAAAGGGACAGGAAGCAATTCACCCCTCCACTTT
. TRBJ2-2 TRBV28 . CASTPRPGELFF TGTGCCAGCACCCCGAGGCCCGGGGAGCTGTTTTTT
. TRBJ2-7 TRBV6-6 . CASSYVGPGWQYF TGTGCCAGCAGTTACGTCGGGCCCGGGTGGCAGTACTTC
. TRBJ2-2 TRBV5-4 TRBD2 CASSFGLAGRNGELFF TGTGCCAGCAGCTTCGGACTAGCGGGACGCAACGGGGAGCTGTTTTTT
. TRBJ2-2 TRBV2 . CASSEFYTGELFF TGTGCCAGCAGTGAATTTTACACCGGGGAGCTGTTTTTT
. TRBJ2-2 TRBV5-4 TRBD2 CASSSLAGGLTGELFF TGTGCCAGCAGTTCTCTAGCGGGAGGTCTCACCGGGGAGCTGTTTTTT
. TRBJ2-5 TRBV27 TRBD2 CASSLATSGRAATQYF TGTGCCAGCAGTTTGGCGACTAGCGGGAGGGCCGCGACCCAGTACTTC
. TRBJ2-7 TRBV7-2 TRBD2 CASSLAAGGTYEQYF TGTGCCAGCAGCTTAGCAGCGGGAGGGACCTACGAGCAGTACTTC
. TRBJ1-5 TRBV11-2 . CASSLALYQPQHF TGTGCCAGCAGCTTAGCCCTCTATCAGCCCCAGCATTTT
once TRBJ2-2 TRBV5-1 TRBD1 CASSLTGDNTGELFF TGCGCCAGCAGCTTGACAGGGGATAACACCGGGGAGCTGTTTTTT
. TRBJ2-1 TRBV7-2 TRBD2 CASSLRGLAGGTYNEQFF TGTGCCAGCAGCTTAAGGGGACTAGCGGGAGGTACCTACAATGAGCAGTTCTTC
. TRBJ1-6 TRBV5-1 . CASSPTLNSPLHF TGCGCCAGCAGCCCCACCTTGAATTCACCCCTCCACTTT
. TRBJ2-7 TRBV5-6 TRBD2 CASSWGLAEVTEEQYF TGTGCCAGCAGCTGGGGACTAGCGGAGGTCACGGAAGAGCAGTACTTC
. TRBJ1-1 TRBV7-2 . CASSSSTSEAFF TGTGCCAGCAGTTCTAGTACATCGGAAGCTTTCTTT
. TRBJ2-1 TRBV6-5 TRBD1 CASSPPTGINEQFF TGTGCCAGCAGCCCCCCGACAGGGATCAATGAGCAGTTCTTC
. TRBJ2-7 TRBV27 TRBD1 CASSLSSGTGSYEQYF TGTGCCAGCAGTTTATCGTCCGGGACAGGCTCCTACGAGCAGTACTTC
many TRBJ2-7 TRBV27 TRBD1 CASSPKVKRTGSYEQYF TGTGCCAGCAGTCCCAAGGTAAAGAGGACAGGATCCTACGAGCAGTACTTC
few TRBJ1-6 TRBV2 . CASRWLDSPLHF TGTGCCAGCAGGTGGCTGGATTCACCCCTCCACTTT
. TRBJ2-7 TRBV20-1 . CSAPKGEQYF TGCAGTGCTCCTAAGGGCGAGCAGTACTTC
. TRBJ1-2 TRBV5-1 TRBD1 CASSIQTGTHYGYTF TGCGCCAGCAGCATACAGACAGGGACTCACTATGGCTACACCTTC
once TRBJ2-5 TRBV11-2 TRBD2 CASSLAGGPEETQYF TGTGCCAGCAGCTTAGCGGGAGGGCCTGAGGAGACCCAGTACTTC
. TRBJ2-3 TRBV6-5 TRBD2 CASSSRGVTNF TGTGCCAGCAGTTCCCGGGGGGTCACCAATTTT
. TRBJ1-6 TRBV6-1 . CASSEGTASSYNSPLHF TGTGCCAGCAGTGAAGGGACAGCGAGCTCCTATAATTCACCCCTCCACTTT
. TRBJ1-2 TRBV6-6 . CASSRSDNYGYTF TGTGCCAGCAGTCGATCAGATAACTATGGCTACACCTTC
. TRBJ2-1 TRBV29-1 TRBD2 CSVEDPQISGSFHNEQFF TGCAGCGTTGAAGATCCACAAATAAGCGGGAGTTTTCACAATGAGCAGTTCTTC
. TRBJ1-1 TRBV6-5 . CASSQTTRQTEAFF TGTGCCAGCAGCCAAACCACTCGACAGACTGAAGCTTTCTTT
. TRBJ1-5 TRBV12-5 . CASGSGNQPQHF TGTGCTAGTGGTTCGGGTAATCAGCCCCAGCATTTT
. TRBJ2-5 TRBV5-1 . CASSPDRWAGETQYF TGCGCCAGCAGCCCAGACAGGTGGGCAGGAGAGACCCAGTACTTC
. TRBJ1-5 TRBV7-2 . CASSLGRAYSNQPQHF TGTGCCAGCAGCTTAGGCAGGGCGTATAGCAATCAGCCCCAGCATTTT
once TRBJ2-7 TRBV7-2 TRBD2 CASSGGLAGGREQYF TGTGCCAGCAGCGGTGGACTAGCGGGAGGGAGAGAGCAGTACTTC
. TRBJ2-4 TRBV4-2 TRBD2 CASSQELAGEFDIQYF TGTGCCAGCAGCCAAGAACTAGCGGGAGAATTTGACATTCAGTACTTC
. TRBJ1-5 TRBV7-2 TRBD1 CASSSGQARNQPQHF TGTGCCAGCAGCTCGGGACAGGCCCGCAATCAGCCCCAGCATTTT
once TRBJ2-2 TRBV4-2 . CASSSRISNTGELFF TGTGCCAGCAGCTCGAGAATATCGAACACCGGGGAGCTGTTTTTT
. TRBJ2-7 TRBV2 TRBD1 CASRDRGGSYEQYF TGTGCCAGCAGGGACAGGGGAGGGTCCTACGAGCAGTACTTC
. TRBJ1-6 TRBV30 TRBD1 CAWSSQGAWQVSPLHF TGTGCCTGGAGTTCACAGGGGGCCTGGCAGGTTTCACCCCTCCACTTT
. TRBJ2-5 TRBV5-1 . CASSLASYQETQYF TGCGCCAGCAGCTTGGCATCGTACCAAGAGACCCAGTACTTC
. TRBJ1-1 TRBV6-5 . CASSRIGVGTEAFF TGTGCCAGCAGCCGCATTGGGGTAGGAACTGAAGCTTTCTTT
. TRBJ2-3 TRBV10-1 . CASSPRVRGTDTQYF TGCGCCAGCAGTCCCAGGGTTAGGGGCACAGATACGCAGTATTTT
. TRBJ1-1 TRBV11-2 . CASSFPGGGKTEAFF TGTGCCAGCAGCTTCCCCGGCGGGGGGAAGACTGAAGCTTTCTTT
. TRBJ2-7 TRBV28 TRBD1 CASSWRGTGGNEQYF TGTGCCAGCAGCTGGAGGGGGACAGGGGGCAACGAGCAGTACTTC
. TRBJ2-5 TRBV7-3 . CASSLTDSQETQYF TGTGCCAGCAGCTTAACGGACTCCCAAGAGACCCAGTACTTC
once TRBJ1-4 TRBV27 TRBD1 CASGDRVNEKLFF TGTGCCAGCGGGGACAGGGTGAATGAAAAACTGTTTTTT
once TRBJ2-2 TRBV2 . CASSPETLVATGELFF TGTGCCAGCAGTCCGGAAACACTAGTTGCCACCGGGGAGCTGTTTTTT
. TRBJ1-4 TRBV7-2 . CASSLASLGGNEKLFF TGTGCCAGCAGCTTAGCATCTCTAGGGGGAAATGAAAAACTGTTTTTT
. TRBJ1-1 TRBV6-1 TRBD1 CASRPTGGTEAFF TGTGCCAGCAGACCAACAGGGGGGACTGAAGCTTTCTTT
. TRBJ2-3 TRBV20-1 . CASSTDTQYF TGCGCCAGTAGCACAGATACGCAGTATTTT
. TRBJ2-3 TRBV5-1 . CASLGDTDTQYF TGCGCCAGCTTGGGGGACACAGATACGCAGTATTTT
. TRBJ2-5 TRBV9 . CASSVVGQRQETQYF TGTGCCAGCAGCGTAGTAGGGCAGAGGCAAGAGACCCAGTACTTC
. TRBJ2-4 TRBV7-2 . CATGQGGKNIQYF TGTGCCACAGGGCAGGGCGGCAAAAACATTCAGTACTTC
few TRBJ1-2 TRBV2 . CASSDDSYGYTF TGTGCCAGCAGTGACGACAGCTATGGCTACACCTTC
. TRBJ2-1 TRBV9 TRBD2 CASSGPSGSYNEQFF TGTGCCAGCAGCGGACCTAGCGGGAGCTACAATGAGCAGTTCTTC